The 26 T cell receptor beta chains below were found in one sample sequenced in a study of shared clonotypes between healthy human individuals. The protocol was immunoSEQ multiplex PCR, while the TCRdb copy is restricted to in-frame clones and leaves out a portion. The data contain under 600,000 clones, 75% to 80% of them seen just once; the ten biggest clones take up 12%. Sequencing used PBMCs. These receptors all come from a woman aged 40-49 years in good health. Some clones in this sample may be carry-over from other donors' samples.

The CDR3 spells CASRTSGSTDTQYF. The CDR3 DNA follows: TGCGCCAGCCGGACTAGCGGGAGTACAGATACGCAGTATTTT. The J gene is TRBJ2-3, the V gene TRBV5-1; TRBD2 agrees at 13 bases. J lost 3 bases, V lost 7 bases, and 2 bases had no gene match. Germline V gene lookup returns CDR1 SGHRS and CDR2 YFSETQ. The CDR3 has 14 residues.

The gene calls are TRBV28 and TRBJ2-3; D might be TRBD1 (6 bases). Between the trimmed V and J ends, which lost 4 bases and 8 bases, there was a span of 16 bases. Germline CDR1 and CDR2: MDHEN and SYDVKM. The CDR3 length is 14 residues. In nucleotides, the CDR3 is TGTGCCAGCAGTTCCCAAGAGGGGGTCACTACGCAGTATTTT. This codes for CASSSQEGVTTQYF.

Details on this clone: The DNA is left out, because the CDR3 cannot be placed on it with certainty; the CDR3 is given as TCRdb lists it. The rearrangement uses TRBV7-2 and TRBJ1-2; no DNA check was done on the table's D call, TRBD1. Inclusive of both ends, the CDR3 amounts to 16 amino acids. The germline gives CDR1 SGHTA, CDR2 FQGNSA. This CDR3 reads CASSFLYRGFGNGYTF.

This clone was detected once. One end of the junction does not line up with germline, which may come from a read error. The chain recombines TRBV7-7 with TRBJ2-1, with 14 bases lining up with TRBD2. This CDR3 has 15 amino acids. Germline loops: CDR1 SSHAT, CDR2 FNYEAQ (reference sequence). The chain's CDR3 is CASSLGLAGVHEQFF. In DNA, the CDR3 is TGTGCTAGCAGCCTGGGACTAGCGGGAGTCCATGAGCAGTTCTTC. Using reference TRBV7-7 and TRBJ2-1 for the parts outside the CDR3, the full variable domain is GAGVSQSPRYKVTKRGQDVTLRCDPISSHATLYWYQQALGQGPEFLTYFNYEAQPDKSGLPSDRFSAERPEGSISTLTIQRTEQRDSAMYRCASSLGLAGVHEQFFGPGTRLTVL.

As regards this clone: Sequence at one end of the junction differs from germline and may be a read error. J is TRBJ2-3 and V is TRBV5-1, with 14 bases lining up with TRBD2. The CDR3 consists of 15 residues. CDR1 is SGHRS and CDR2 is YFSETQ in the germline V gene. The CDR3 DNA follows: TGTGCCAGCAGCCCTGGGACTAGCGGGAGCGATACGCAGTATTTT. This encodes CASSPGTSGSDTQYF.

A note on this clone: The germline gene is not matched at one end of the junction; a read error may be the cause. This rearrangement joins TRBV7-7 to TRBJ1-1; tentative D call: TRBD1 (5 bases). The CDR3 runs 13 residues. CDR1 and CDR2 from the germline V gene are SSHAT and FNYEAQ (reference sequence). For the CDR3, the DNA is TGTGCTAGCAGCTCGGGGCGGGACACTGAAGCTTTCTTT. As protein: CASSSGRDTEAFF. Full variable domain (rest looked up from reference TRBV7-7 and TRBJ1-1): GAGVSQSPRYKVTKRGQDVTLRCDPISSHATLYWYQQALGQGPEFLTYFNYEAQPDKSGLPSDRFSAERPEGSISTLTIQRTEQRDSAMYRCASSSGRDTEAFFGQGTRLTVV.

The sample holds one count of this clone. The sample has other DNA sequences that encode this CDR3 too. CDR3 region: CASSYQETQYF. In nucleotides, the CDR3 is TGTGCCAGTAGCTACCAAGAGACCCAGTACTTC. J is TRBJ2-5 and V is TRBV6-5, with D unclear. The CDR3 runs to 11 residues. Germline loops: CDR1 MNHEY, CDR2 SVGAGI. The ends were cut back, 9 bases at V and 0 bases at J, with 5 bases in the middle.

This clone is a singleton in its sample. The chain uses TRBV6-5 and TRBJ2-1, with 7 nucleotides matching TRBD2. J gave up 16 bases and V 6 bases, and 12 bases lay outside the gene matches. The CDR3 covers 12 residues. Germline V lookup: CDR1 MNHEY, CDR2 SVGAGI. For the CDR3, the DNA is TGTGCCAGCAGCCGGTACGGGGGGAGGGTTTTCTTC. As protein: CASSRYGGRVFF.

The chain joins TRBV19 to TRBJ1-2, with 7 bases lining up with TRBD1. In germline, CDR1 is LNHDA, CDR2 SQIVND (reference sequence). Trimming took 3 bases from V and 4 from J; bases not matched to a gene: 8. This CDR3 comprises 15 residues. The CDR3: CASSIADRSTYGYTF. The CDR3 bases are TGTGCCAGTAGTATTGCGGACAGGAGCACCTATGGCTACACCTTC.

The chain combines TRBV7-6 with TRBJ2-1; 11 bases map to TRBD2. Losses at the gene ends were 0 bases for V and 7 bases for J; bases not matched to a gene: 8. Germline CDR1 and CDR2: SGHVS and FNYEAQ. The CDR3 length is 17 residues. CDR3 coding DNA: TGTGCCAGCAGCTTAGCGGTGGCTAGCGGGAGGAGAAATGAGCAGTTCTTC. Its protein product is CASSLAVASGRRNEQFF.

J is TRBJ2-7 and V is TRBV7-9, with D tentatively TRBD1 (6 bases). The germline V gene encodes CDR1 SEHNR and CDR2 FQNEAQ (reference sequence). This CDR3 contains 13 residues. Deletions cut 5 bases from V and 3 bases from J, with 11 bases between. CDR3 in amino acids: CASSIRTDYEQYF. The CDR3, as DNA: TGTGCCAGCAGCATTAGGACAGACTACGAGCAGTACTTC.

The chain joins TRBV21-1 to TRBJ1-1. TRBV21-1 counts as a pseudogene. This CDR3 has 19 residues. In DNA, the CDR3 is TGTGCCAGCAGCAAAGAAGGGGGGTTACAGGGAAAGAAGGGCACTGAAGCTTTCTTT. This translates into CASSKEGGLQGKKGTEAFF.

The J gene is TRBJ2-4, the V gene TRBV6-1; D unclear. Trimming cost V 6 bases and J 0 bases, with 12 bases left between them. CDR1 and CDR2 from the germline V gene are MNHNS and SASEGT. The CDR3 has 15 amino acids. The CDR3 region is CASRAEAVAKNIQYF. CDR3 in DNA: TGTGCCAGCAGGGCAGAAGCCGTAGCCAAAAACATTCAGTACTTC.

The chain couples TRBV6-5 to TRBJ1-1; D unresolved. This CDR3 has 14 amino acids. The V gene's germline CDR1 is MNHEY and CDR2 SVGAGI. Trimming stripped 8 bases from V and 1 base from J, with 14 bases between. The CDR3 DNA sequence: TGTGCCAGCGGCCGGGGTGGGGAGAACACTGAAGCTTTCTTT. Translation: CASGRGGENTEAFF.

V usage is TRBV7-2 and J usage is TRBJ2-7; TRBD1 agrees at 10 bases. The germline V gene has CDR1 SGHTA and CDR2 FQGNSA. This CDR3 contains 15 residues. V was pared by 5 bases and J by 3 bases, with 7 bases of the junction left unmatched. The CDR3 nucleotides read TGTGCCAGCAGCATAGATGGGACAGGGGTCTACGAGCAGTACTTC. Residues: CASSIDGTGVYEQYF.

A note on this clone: Other nucleotide sequences in the sample specify the same CDR3. The chain joins TRBV7-2 to TRBJ2-3, with D possibly TRBD2 on 6 matching bases. Germline V lookup: CDR1 SGHTA, CDR2 FQGNSA. CDR3 length: 14 amino acids. V lost 1 base and J 5 bases, leaving 10 bases between the germline ends. CDR3 nucleotide sequence: TGTGCCAGCAGCTTAGGACTAGGGGTAGATACGCAGTATTTT. Amino acids: CASSLGLGVDTQYF.

This clone has just one count. The J gene is TRBJ1-2, the V gene TRBV6-5; no definite D call. CDR1 MNHEY and CDR2 SVGAGI come from the germline V gene. This CDR3 spans 13 amino acids. V lost 6 bases and J 5 bases, leaving 13 bases between the germline ends. CDR3 bases: TGTGCCAGCAGGGTCTCCGGCGGGTATGGCTACACCTTC. Protein product: CASRVSGGYGYTF.

The chain links TRBV5-4 to TRBJ2-7; 10 bases are a match to TRBD1. V was clipped by 0 bases and J by 5 bases; unmatched bases: 5. The CDR3 totals 15 residues. The V gene's germline CDR1 is SGHNT and CDR2 YYREEE (reference sequence). The CDR3 region is CASSLALTGGDEQYF. The DNA of the CDR3 is TGTGCCAGCAGCTTGGCCCTGACAGGGGGCGACGAGCAGTACTTC.

As for this clone: A much larger clone lies a single base off, so this may be a read error. The same CDR3 arises from other DNA sequences in this sample as well. The V call is TRBV7-3, the J call TRBJ2-1, with 10 bases fitting TRBD1. Germline loops: CDR1 SGHTA, CDR2 FQGTGA. The CDR3 runs 18 residues. The CDR3 here is CASSLRGSGTGVSNEQFF. DNA of the CDR3: TGTGCCAGCAGCTTAAGAGGTTCCGGGACAGGGGTGAGCAATGAGCAATTCTTC.

This clone was found a few times. The J gene is TRBJ2-7, the V gene TRBV6-6; D is perhaps TRBD2 (5 bases). V lost 6 bases, J lost 0 bases, and 9 bases lay in between. CDR1 MNHNY and CDR2 SVGAGI come from the germline V gene (reference sequence). The CDR3 runs to 13 residues. The CDR3 nucleotides read TGTGCCAGCAGCGGACTTAGCTCCTACGAGCAGTACTTC. It codes for CASSGLSSYEQYF.

The rearrangement links TRBV11-2 to TRBJ2-1, with D unclear. Deletions cut 7 bases from V and 0 bases from J, with 10 bases between. CDR3 length equals 14 residues. Per germline, CDR1 SGHAT and CDR2 FQNNGV. Written as DNA, the CDR3 is TGTGCCAGCACGTTTGGCGGCTCCTACAATGAGCAGTTCTTC. Amino acid sequence: CASTFGGSYNEQFF.

V usage is TRBV7-9 and J usage is TRBJ1-3; D is possibly TRBD1 (6 bases). CDR3 length: 15 residues. The V gene lost 0 bases and the J gene lost 4 bases, with 10 bases spanning the gap. Looked up from germline, CDR1 is SEHNR and CDR2 is FQNEAQ (reference sequence). CDR3 in amino acids: CASSLAWGLGNTIYF. CDR3 DNA sequence: TGTGCCAGCAGCTTAGCTTGGGGGCTAGGAAACACCATATATTTT.

This chain uses TRBV6-7 with TRBJ1-5, with a tentative D call TRBD1 (6 bases). TRBV6-7 is annotated as an ORF whose role is uncertain. With 10 bases removed from V and 0 bases from J, the gap between germline ends came to 13 bases. The CDR3 contains 14 residues. Here the CDR3 reads CATLTGNSNQPQHF. CDR3 DNA: TGTGCCACCTTAACAGGGAATAGCAATCAGCCCCAGCATTTT.

V and J are TRBV23-1 and TRBJ1-2; no reliable D call. TRBV23-1 is assigned to the ORF class and has an uncertain function. The CDR3 is 15 residues long. The V end lost 6 bases, the J end lost 6 bases, and 20 bases lay between the germline ends. CDR3 sequence (DNA): TGCGCCAGCAGCTACCGGCCCCAGACACTCGATGGCTACACCTTC. Its protein is CASSYRPQTLDGYTF.

The genes are TRBV6-5 and TRBJ2-5, with 7 positions matching TRBD2. CDR1 and CDR2 (germline): MNHEY, SVGAGI. The V segment lost 6 bases and the J segment 6 bases; nucleotides outside the gene matches: 13. This CDR3 spans 15 amino acids. Here the CDR3 reads CASRPDISGQKTQYF. Here the CDR3 DNA reads TGTGCCAGCAGGCCAGATATTAGCGGGCAAAAGACCCAGTACTTC.

This clone came up many times. The identical CDR3 is also encoded by other nucleotide sequences in the sample. This chain links TRBV2 with TRBJ2-7; 10 positions agree with TRBD2. The germline CDR1 and CDR2 sequences are SNHLY and FYNNEI. The V segment lost 6 bases and the J segment 2 bases; nucleotides outside the gene matches: 1. This CDR3 has 13 amino acids. The CDR3 here is CASRLAGTYEQYF. The CDR3 DNA reads TGTGCCAGCAGACTAGCGGGGACCTACGAGCAGTACTTC.